Sequencing of this TCR beta chain was carried out in a study of OX40 agonist ivuxolimab in advanced cancers. Background on the study: Participants averaged approximately 60 years of age (range 23 to 79) and were around 80% male.

Germline V CDR1 and CDR2: SQVTM, ANQGSEA. This CDR3 comprises 13 residues. The V gene lost 7 bases and the J gene lost 0 bases, with 12 bases spanning the gap. Only in-frame clones appear in the TCRdb table, and some are missing; sequencing was by immunoSEQ multiplex PCR. The sample includes 77,000 or so clones, approximately 95% of them seen just once. The material sequenced was CD4+ or CD8+ T cells sorted from blood, taken in a trial of the OX40 agonist ivuxolimab. This chain links TRBV29-1 with TRBJ1-1; D gene ambiguous. This sequence was found in an adult with an advanced solid tumor such as melanoma, head and neck, liver or kidney cancer. Here the CDR3 DNA reads TGCAGCGCCTTCGGGTACATGAACACTGAAGCTTTCTTT. This gives the protein CSAFGYMNTEAFF.